This T cell receptor (beta chain) comes out of a study of T cells in Graves' hyperthyroidism and ophthalmopathy. General study results and limits: Among clonotypes expanded in thyroid above 0.001, most were also found in blood. Ophthalmopathy was distinguished from stable hyperthyroidism by 13 V-J signatures.

Lactation, pregnancy, other autoimmune disease or uncontrolled infection excluded patients. Source material for PBMCs was 10 ml fresh peripheral blood. This clonotype was observed at least ten times. The antigen is undetermined. RNA transcripts yielded amplified TCR beta CDR3 regions. Using the HTBI primer set, a first-round RT-PCR was run on the TCR CDR3. Using its own MiXCR run on the multiplex PCR reads, TCRdb lists one record per CDR3 protein. This sample has a few hundred thousand distinct CDR3 sequences, with 15% to 20% found just once. The CDR3 has 11 residues. Germline assignment: CDR1 SNHLY and CDR2 FYNNEI. With 2 bases removed from V and 2 bases from J, the gap between germline ends came to 1 base.

Sequenced: blood. The chain links TRBV2 to TRBJ2-7; D remains unclear. The TCR sequence derives from a woman under 30 with Graves' hyperthyroidism. The CDR3 region has the DNA TGTGCCAGCAGTGAAACCTACGAGCAGTACTTC. It translates to CASSETYEQYF.